The T cell receptor (beta chain) under discussion was sequenced for a study of blood T cell repertoires in COVID-19. Study details: T cells, B-cell-depleted T cells, or PBMCs provided the cDNA or gDNA that served as material.

TCRdb's copy holds only in-frame clones and misses some; the assay was immunoSEQ multiplex PCR. The repertoire holds some 150,000 clones, with approximately 80% as singletons. The CDR3 contains 14 residues. V lost 6 bases to trimming and J lost 2 bases; unmatched junction nucleotides: 5. From germline, CDR1 is LGHNT and CDR2 FRNRAP. The sample comprised peripheral blood. The chain has TRBV12-5 and TRBJ2-3, with TRBD2 identical over 7 bases. The TCR was taken from a woman aged 45-59 years in a cohort sampled during active or convalescent COVID-19. Here the CDR3 DNA reads TGTGCTAGTGGGTACGGGGGGTACACAGATACGCAGTATTTT. Encoded protein: CASGYGGYTDTQYF.